The TCR beta chain under discussion was sequenced for a study of cytomegalovirus exposure and HLA in healthy donors. Whole-study findings and limits: When a later analysis compared HLA-associated TCR beta chains with equally common others, the HLA-associated chains turned out to be more clonally expanded and to have lower generation probabilities.

The PCR had 60 Vbeta and 13 Jbeta primers. Clones were read by immunoSEQ multiplex PCR, and TCRdb kept only the in-frame ones, dropping some. The profile covers 200,000 to 300,000 clones, with 82% appearing a single time and 5% to 6.5% taken by the ten largest. There are 15 residues in the CDR3. V lost 6 bases and J lost 4; bases outside the gene matches: 6. CDR1 and CDR2 from the germline V gene are WNHNN and SYGVQD (reference sequence). Concerning this clone itself: Its matching antigen is unknown.

The clonotype was recovered from a woman between 40 and 55 years old in good health and CMV-seropositive. Sequenced sample: PBMCs. The chain has TRBV10-1 and TRBJ2-1, with TRBD2 matching over 10 bases. For the CDR3, the DNA is TGCGCCAGCAGCACTAGCGGGGCGAAATACAATGAGCAGTTCTTC. This sequence encodes CASSTSGAKYNEQFF.